This TCR beta chain was profiled in a study of T cell responses to AZD1222 COVID-19 vaccine. Study summary: Second-dose groups at about 4 or about 12 weeks were pooled. Overall study findings and caveats: Donors skewed white British and female; clonal diversity was possibly underestimated. After two AZD1222 doses, spike-specific TCR breadth and depth rose versus day 0. Unmutated variant regions are reportedly targeted by nearly half of spike-specific TCRs.

Sequenced by immunoSEQ multiplex PCR; TCRdb stores in-frame clones only, minus some. Here the sample spans 150,000 to 200,000 clones, about 94% being singletons. Remarks on this clone: Its antigen is undetermined.

The CDR3 covers 16 residues. V was cut by 7 bases and J by 5 bases, with 23 bases left in between. The V gene's germline CDR1 is MDHEN and CDR2 SYDVKM. Sample: peripheral blood, taken on day 0 of AZD1222 vaccination. The receptor was isolated from an adult in good health. The chain recombines TRBV28 with TRBJ1-2; D may be TRBD1 (6 bases). CDR3 loop: CASKTSGGAIGYGYTF. CDR3 nucleotide sequence: TGTGCCAGCAAAACATCCGGGGGGGCGATAGGATATGGCTACACCTTC.